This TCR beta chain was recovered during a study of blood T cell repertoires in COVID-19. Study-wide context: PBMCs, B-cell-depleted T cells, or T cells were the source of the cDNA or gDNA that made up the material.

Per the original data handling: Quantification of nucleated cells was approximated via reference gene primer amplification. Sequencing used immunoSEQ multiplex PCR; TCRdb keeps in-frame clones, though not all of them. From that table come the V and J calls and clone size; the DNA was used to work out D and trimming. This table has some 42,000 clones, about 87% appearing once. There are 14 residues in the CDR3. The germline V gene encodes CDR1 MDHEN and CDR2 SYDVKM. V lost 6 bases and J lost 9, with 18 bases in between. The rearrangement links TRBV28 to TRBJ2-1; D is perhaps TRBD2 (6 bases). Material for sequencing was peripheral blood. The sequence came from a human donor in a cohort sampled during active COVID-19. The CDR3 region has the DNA TGTGCCAGCAGCCCCGGGGGTCTGGTCACTGAGCAGTTCTTC. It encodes CASSPGGLVTEQFF.